The rows below give T cell receptor beta chains drawn from one sample of a study of cytomegalovirus exposure and HLA in healthy donors. Assay used: immunoSEQ multiplex PCR; TCRdb lists only in-frame clones, some missing. The sample lists 150,000 to 200,000 clones; roughly 80% were seen once. The sample was PBMCs. Receptors were obtained from a young woman in good health and CMV-seronegative. CDR3s include the opening cysteine and the closing phenylalanine or tryptophan. Fields, in order: V gene, D gene, J gene, clone size, CDR3 DNA, CDR3 protein. A D gene is named only where the DNA matches it firmly. Part of the rows lack a size; the others show once, few, many or a class for expanded clones.

TRBV11-1	NA	TRBJ2-3	NA	TGTGCCAGCAGCTCAAGATCGCCGGGGGTTAGCACAGATACGCAGTATTTT	CASSSRSPGVSTDTQYF
TRBV11-2	TRBD2	TRBJ2-7	NA	TGTGCCAGCAGCTCAAGCGGGATTAGTTCCTACGAGCAGTACTTC	CASSSSGISSYEQYF
TRBV27	TRBD2	TRBJ2-1	NA	TGTGCCAGCAGTTCCGATCGAGCGGGGGTGCATGAGCAGTTCTTC	CASSSDRAGVHEQFF
TRBV29-1	NA	TRBJ1-2	NA	TGCAGCGTTGAAGAAGGGGGACCTTATGGCTACACCTTC	CSVEEGGPYGYTF
TRBV19	NA	TRBJ2-6	NA	TGTGCCAGTACCGGAAGGGGGGGCACTGGGGCCAACGTCCTGACTTTC	CASTGRGGTGANVLTF
TRBV6-1	TRBD1	TRBJ2-7	NA	TGTGCCACCCTCCGGGACAGCTCCTACGAGCAGTACTTC	CATLRDSSYEQYF
TRBV6-6	TRBD2	TRBJ2-7	NA	TGTGCCAGCAGCCTAGGATGGGGGGGAGGCTACGAGCAGTACTTC	CASSLGWGGGYEQYF
TRBV2	TRBD1	TRBJ1-6	NA	TGTGCCAGCCGATCCCCGGGACAGGGTAAAGGGTCACCCCTCCACTTT	CASRSPGQGKGSPLHF
TRBV5-1	TRBD1	TRBJ2-5	once	TGCGCCAGCAGCTTGGCCGACAGGGGCCAAGAGACCCAGTACTTC	CASSLADRGQETQYF
TRBV7-8	TRBD1	TRBJ1-5	NA	TGTGCCAGCAGCTTAGAAGGGGGACAGGGGTATCAGCCCCAGCATTTT	CASSLEGGQGYQPQHF
TRBV11-2	TRBD2	TRBJ2-3	NA	TGTGCCAGCAGTTTTACTAGCGGGACCAGCACAGATACGCAGTATTTT	CASSFTSGTSTDTQYF
TRBV28	TRBD1	TRBJ1-3	NA	TGTGCCAGCAGTTTTCGGGACAGCTCTGGAAACACCATATATTTT	CASSFRDSSGNTIYF
TRBV7-9	NA	TRBJ1-1	NA	TGTGCCAGCAGCTATACGGACACTGAAGCTTTCTTT	CASSYTDTEAFF
TRBV6-1	NA	TRBJ1-2	NA	TGTGCCAGCACTACGGGTCTCCTTGATACCTTC	CASTTGLLDTF
TRBV5-1	NA	TRBJ1-1	NA	TGCGCCAGCAGCTCAGCCGTCACAGGGAAGAACACTGAAGCTTTCTTT	CASSSAVTGKNTEAFF
TRBV29-1	NA	TRBJ1-1	few	TGCAGCGCCGAGTACGGGACAGAAGCTTTCTTT	CSAEYGTEAFF
TRBV18	NA	TRBJ1-1	NA	TGTGCCAGCTCACCACGGGCGGAGGGCTTCACTGAAGCTTTCTTT	CASSPRAEGFTEAFF
TRBV7-2	TRBD2	TRBJ2-7	NA	TGTGCCAGCAGCTACGGACTAGCGGGCCCTCGGGAGCAGTACTTC	CASSYGLAGPREQYF
TRBV18	NA	TRBJ2-1	NA	TGTGCCAGCTCACCATCAAGCGGGCCGAGCTCCTACAATGAGCAGTTCTTC	CASSPSSGPSSYNEQFF
TRBV7-9	NA	TRBJ2-7	few	TGTGCCAGCAGCTCACCCGGGACATTCTCCTACGAGCAGTACTTC	CASSSPGTFSYEQYF
TRBV12-5	TRBD2	TRBJ2-3	NA	TGTGCTAGTGCTTTGGTAGTCAGCGGGAGTGGAGATACGCAGTATTTT	CASALVVSGSGDTQYF
TRBV28	TRBD1	TRBJ1-5	NA	TGTGCCAGCAGTCCGATAGCGAGACAGGGGGTACAGCCCCAGCATTTT	CASSPIARQGVQPQHF
TRBV28	TRBD2	TRBJ2-7	NA	TGTGCCAGCAGTTGGGCCCGGACTAGCGGGTTATCCTACGAGCAGTACTTC	CASSWARTSGLSYEQYF
TRBV27	TRBD1	TRBJ2-5	NA	TGTGCCAGCAGTCCCACGTCCAGGGGGTTTAGGGGGACCCAGTACTTC	CASSPTSRGFRGTQYF
TRBV2	TRBD2	TRBJ2-7	NA	TGTGCCAGCAGTGAAGGGACTAGCGGGAGTGACGAGCAGTACTTC	CASSEGTSGSDEQYF
TRBV19	NA	TRBJ2-5	NA	TGTGCCAGTGGAACTGACAACCAAGAGACCCAGTACTTC	CASGTDNQETQYF
TRBV7-2	TRBD1	TRBJ2-7	NA	TGTGCCAGCAGCTTCCCGGGACAGATTAACGAGCAGTACTTC	CASSFPGQINEQYF
TRBV5-1	TRBD2	TRBJ2-1	NA	TGCGCCAGCAACCTAGCGGGGTACAATGAGCAGTTCTTC	CASNLAGYNEQFF
TRBV11-2	TRBD2	TRBJ2-1	NA	TGTGCCAGCAGCTCGGGACTAACTAACAATGAGCAGTTCTTC	CASSSGLTNNEQFF
TRBV11-2	NA	TRBJ2-1	NA	TGTGCCAGCAGCATTAGACTGTACGACAATGAGCAGTTCTTC	CASSIRLYDNEQFF
TRBV21-1	NA	TRBJ2-5	NA	TGTGCCAGCCGCCTATATTCAACGGACGGAGGTTCGTACCAAGAGACCCAGTACTTC	CASRLYSTDGGSYQETQYF
TRBV6-5	NA	TRBJ2-5	NA	TGTGCCAGCAGGGGGGCCAGACAAGAGACCCAGTACTTC	CASRGARQETQYF
TRBV28	TRBD1	TRBJ1-5	once	TGTGCCAGCAGTTCTAGCCGGGACAGGGGCATCTTTCGGGCCCAGCCCCAGCATTTT	CASSSSRDRGIFRAQPQHF